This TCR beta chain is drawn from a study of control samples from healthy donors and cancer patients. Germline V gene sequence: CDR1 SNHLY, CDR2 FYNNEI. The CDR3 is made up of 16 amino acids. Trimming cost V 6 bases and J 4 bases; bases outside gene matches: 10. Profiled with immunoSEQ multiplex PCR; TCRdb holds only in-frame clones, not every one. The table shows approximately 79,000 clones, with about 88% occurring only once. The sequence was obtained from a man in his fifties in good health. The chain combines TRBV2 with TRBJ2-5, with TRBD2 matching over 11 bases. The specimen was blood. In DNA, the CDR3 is TGTGCCAGCAGGGGAACCGGGACTAGCGGAGGAGAGACCCAGTACTTC. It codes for CASRGTGTSGGETQYF.